These 31 T cell receptor beta chains were sequenced from one sample in a study of regulatory T cells in long-lasting Graves disease. Time point given: newly diagnosed GD, antithyroid drugs for less than 3 months. PBMC-extracted RNA yielded the TCR library. According to the study, TCR beta libraries were built with iRepertoire HTBI primers and CDR3-region Arm-PCR. From the multiplex PCR reads, TCRdb called clonotypes with MiXCR, one entry per CDR3 protein. This table has roughly 520,000 distinct CDR3 sequences, more than 10% appearing once. In addition, the sample was reused for a study of T cells in Graves' hyperthyroidism and ophthalmopathy.

This material consisted of peripheral blood mononuclear cells (PBMCs), taken at new diagnosis, from a patient treated with antithyroid drugs. These receptors all stem from a woman aged 25 to 45 with Graves disease.

The CDR3 DNA reads TGCAGTGCTAGAGATCCGGGGAGGCAAGAGACCCAGTACTTC. This gives the protein CSARDPGRQETQYF. The V call is TRBV20-1, the J call TRBJ2-1, with a possible D match to TRBD2 (6 bases). Gene TRBJ2-5 matches the end of the DNA better, so the J call may be wrong. CDR1 and CDR2 (germline): DFQATT, SNEGSKA (reference sequence). The CDR3 spans 14 residues.

This clonotype was observed once. This rearrangement joins TRBV5-5 to TRBJ2-7; TRBD1 agrees at 7 bases. The trim removed 2 bases at V and 0 bases at J, leaving 8 bases unmatched. The CDR3 extends over 16 amino acids. CDR1 and CDR2 (germline): SGHKS, YYEKEE (reference sequence). CDR3 coding DNA: TGTGCCAGCAGCTTTACAGGGGCAAGACTCTCCTACGAGCAGTACTTC. This codes for CASSFTGARLSYEQYF.

This clonotype was counted ten times or more. The chain links TRBV20-1 to TRBJ2-1; 7 bases map to TRBD1. Germline V gives CDR1 DFQATT, CDR2 SNEGSKA (reference sequence). The CDR3 is 15 amino acids. J lost 4 bases, V lost 2 bases, and 8 bases had no gene match. The CDR3 region is CSARPTGRLYNEQFF. The DNA of the CDR3 is TGCAGTGCTAGACCGACAGGGCGACTTTACAATGAGCAGTTCTTC.

The V gene is TRBV7-2, the J gene TRBJ1-3; D not certain. Trimming took 1 base from V and 0 from J, leaving 4 bases between them. The germline CDR1 and CDR2 sequences are SGHTA and FQGNSA. The CDR3 covers 14 residues. The CDR3 protein is CASSLVGSGNTIYF. The CDR3 DNA follows: TGTGCCAGCAGCTTAGTCGGCTCTGGAAACACCATATATTTT.

This clonotype appeared many times. The chain combines TRBV11-3 with TRBJ2-5, with 10 nucleotides matching TRBD1. CDR1 SGHNT and CDR2 YENEEA come from the germline V gene. CDR3 length: 14 residues. J was trimmed by 2 bases and V by 5 bases; bases with no gene match: 2. The chain's CDR3 is CASSRDRGQETQYF. CDR3 in DNA: TGTGCCAGCAGCCGGGACAGGGGACAAGAGACCCAGTACTTC.

The chain joins TRBV7-9 to TRBJ1-1; no definite D call. Trimming shortened V by 8 bases and J by 0 bases, and 10 bases separated the two germline ends. The CDR3 sequence is 13 residues long. CDR1 SEHNR and CDR2 FQNEAQ come from the germline V gene (reference sequence). CDR3: CASLLILNTEAFF. The CDR3 DNA reads TGTGCCAGCCTACTGATCCTGAACACTGAAGCTTTCTTT.

Ten or more counts support this clonotype. The chain employs TRBV6-1 and TRBJ1-5; D is unclear. Trimming shortened V by 7 bases and J by 1 base, and 14 bases separated the two germline ends. The germline gives CDR1 MNHNS, CDR2 SASEGT. The CDR3 covers 15 residues. DNA for the CDR3: TGTGCCAGCATTTTACGATCGGGGAGCAATCAGCCCCAGCATTTT. It yields the protein CASILRSGSNQPQHF.

This clonotype was seen only a few times. This chain links TRBV3-1 with TRBJ2-3; 8 positions agree with TRBD2. The CDR3 contains 18 residues. J gave up 0 bases and V 1 base, and 9 bases lay outside the gene matches. Germline CDR1 is LGHDT and CDR2 is YNNKEL (reference sequence). In DNA, the CDR3 is TGTGCCAGCAGCCAAGGAGTGGGACTAGGACCTAGCACAGATACGCAGTATTTT. Amino acid sequence: CASSQGVGLGPSTDTQYF.

This clonotype was counted between two and nine times. The J gene is TRBJ1-1, the V gene TRBV5-4; tentative D call: TRBD1 (6 bases). Germline V CDR1 and CDR2: SGHNT, YYREEE (reference sequence). Trimming took off 4 bases at V and 3 bases at J, with 22 bases between the two ends. This CDR3 contains 17 residues. CDR3 in amino acids: CASSRAGQGTFYTEAFF. The CDR3 DNA reads as TGTGCCAGCAGCCGGGCGGGACAAGGGACGTTTTACACTGAAGCTTTCTTT.

CDR3 loop: CASSQARDSKNIQYF. CDR3 nucleotide sequence: TGCGCCAGCAGCCAAGCCCGGGACAGCAAAAACATTCAGTACTTC. The chain recombines TRBV4-3 with TRBJ2-4, with TRBD1 identical over 7 bases. Germline values: CDR1 LGHNA, CDR2 YSLEER. The CDR3 spans 15 residues. The J segment lost 3 bases and the V segment lost 1 base, leaving 3 bases of the junction unmatched.

This clonotype appeared many times. The genes are TRBV7-2 and TRBJ2-1; 9 bases map to TRBD2. The CDR3 length is 15 residues. V dropped 6 bases and J dropped 7; count of bases not matched to a gene: 10. CDR1 and CDR2 (germline): SGHTA, FQGNSA. For the CDR3, the DNA is TGTGCCAGCAGATCAAGTAGCGGGAGTAGGAATGAGCAGTTCTTC. This codes for CASRSSSGSRNEQFF. The variable domain in full, with the rest retrieved from reference TRBV7-2 and TRBJ2-1, is GAGVSQSPSNKVTEKGKDVELRCDPISGHTALYWYRQSLGQGLEFLIYFQGNSAPDKSGLPSDRFSAERTGGSVSTLTIQRTQQEDSAVYLCASRSSSGSRNEQFFGPGTRLTVL.

This clonotype was counted many times. This chain joins TRBV12-3 or TRBV12-4 and TRBJ2-7, with D possibly matching TRBD2 (6 bases). V was trimmed by 8 bases and J by 2 bases, leaving 22 bases between them. The CDR3 is 16 residues long. Written as DNA, the CDR3 is TGTGCCAGCGGGATCCATGGAGACGCGGGAACCTACGAGCAGTACTTC. It specifies CASGIHGDAGTYEQYF.

This clonotype was observed at least ten times. The rearrangement joins TRBV6-2 or TRBV6-3 to TRBJ1-4, with 7 bases aligning to TRBD1. Trimming cost V 5 bases and J 3 bases; bases outside gene matches: 6. Per germline, CDR1 MNHEY and CDR2 SVGEGT. This CDR3 region has 15 residues. The CDR3 region has the DNA TGTGCCAGCAGTGAAGGGGGCAGCCCTAATGAAAAACTGTTTTTT. Residues: CASSEGGSPNEKLFF.

This clonotype was detected ten times or more. CDR3 amino acids: CAISELAGSYNEQFF. DNA of the CDR3: TGTGCCATCAGTGAACTAGCGGGTTCCTACAATGAGCAGTTCTTC. V and J are TRBV10-3 and TRBJ2-1; 9 bases match TRBD2. This CDR3 spans 15 amino acids. The germline V gene has CDR1 ENHRY and CDR2 SYGVKD. After removal of 3 bases from V and 1 base from J, the junction contained 1 base not matched to a gene.

This clonotype was picked up many times. The V call is TRBV7-2, the J call TRBJ1-2, with D hard to call. This CDR3 is built from 16 residues. V dropped 7 bases and J dropped 4 bases, with 22 bases sitting between them. Germline CDR1 and CDR2: SGHTA and FQGNSA. The CDR3 coding sequence is TGTGCCAGCACCACCCCGTTGACCCGGCAGGTCTATGGCTACACCTTC. It encodes CASTTPLTRQVYGYTF.

In its sample, this clonotype was seen many times. The chain has TRBV7-3 and TRBJ2-1, with 7 bases matching TRBD2. The trim removed 1 base at V and 7 bases at J, leaving 1 base unmatched. In germline, CDR1 is SGHTA, CDR2 FQGTGA. The CDR3 is made up of 13 amino acids. In nucleotides, the CDR3 is TGTGCCAGCAGCTTAAGACTAGCAAATGAGCAGTTCTTC. Its translation is CASSLRLANEQFF. The variable domain in full, completed from reference TRBV7-3 and TRBJ2-1, reads GAGVSQTPSNKVTEKGKYVELRCDPISGHTALYWYRQSLGQGPEFLIYFQGTGAADDSGLPNDRFFAVRPEGSVSTLKIQRTERGDSAVYLCASSLRLANEQFFGPGTRLTVL.

The chain joins TRBV7-9 to TRBJ2-1; no clear D gene. The V end was cut by 1 base, the J end by 0 bases, with 13 bases between. The germline V gene encodes CDR1 SEHNR and CDR2 FQNEAQ (reference sequence). The CDR3 is 17 residues long. The CDR3 DNA sequence: TGTGCCAGCAGCTTAGTCCCACGGGTGAGCTCCTACAATGAGCAGTTCTTC. This encodes CASSLVPRVSSYNEQFF.

The CDR3 nucleotides are TGCAGTGCTAGCCTAGCCTCTGGGACCACCGGGGAGCTGTTTTTT. It codes for CSASLASGTTGELFF. The J gene is TRBJ2-2, the V gene TRBV20-1, with D perhaps matching TRBD1 or TRBD2 (5 bases each). With 3 bases removed from V and 4 bases from J, the gap between germline ends came to 15 bases. Germline V gene data show CDR1 as DFQATT and CDR2 as SNEGSKA (reference sequence). The CDR3 contains 15 residues.

This clonotype was counted ten times or more. The rearrangement joins TRBV30 to TRBJ1-5; D unclear. The germline V and J ends were trimmed by 0 bases and 2 bases, with 8 bases remaining between them. The CDR3 runs to 14 residues. Germline-derived CDR1 and CDR2 are GTSNPN and SVGIG (reference sequence). CDR3 sequence (DNA): TGTGCCTGGAGTGTATCGTGGGGCAATCAGCCCCAGCATTTT. Encoded protein: CAWSVSWGNQPQHF.

This clonotype was counted at least ten times. The V gene is TRBV6-1, the J gene TRBJ2-3; 9 bases align to TRBD2. Looked up from germline, CDR1 is MNHNS and CDR2 is SASEGT. This CDR3 contains 14 residues. Unmatched junction bases numbered 6, after V lost 10 bases and J lost 1 base. Here the CDR3 reads CATNLAGRTDTQYF. CDR3 bases: TGTGCCACCAACCTAGCGGGACGCACAGATACGCAGTATTTT.

This chain uses TRBV5-6 with TRBJ2-1; D gene uncertain. CDR1 is SGHDT and CDR2 is YYEEEE in the germline V gene. Trimming cost V 3 bases and J 0 bases, with 10 bases left between them. This CDR3 comprises 15 residues. The CDR3 DNA sequence: TGTGCCAGCAGCTACCGGGTCCGCTCCTACAATGAGCAGTTCTTC. This encodes CASSYRVRSYNEQFF.

The table lists this clonotype with many counts. The V call is TRBV29-1, the J call TRBJ2-2; 10 nucleotides align to TRBD1. V lost 5 bases to trimming and J lost 6 bases; unmatched junction nucleotides: 6. Germline lookup yields CDR1 SQVTM and CDR2 ANQGSEA. This CDR3 spans 14 amino acids. The CDR3 DNA reads as TGCAGCGTTCTAGGGACAGGGGACGCCGGGGAGCTGTTTTTT. Its protein is CSVLGTGDAGELFF.

This clonotype was recorded only once. A much larger clone sits a single nucleotide away, making a read error possible. The chain couples TRBV18 to TRBJ2-5; the D is unclear. The CDR3 consists of 13 residues. Germline-derived CDR1 and CDR2 are KGHSH and LQKENI. The CDR3 DNA sequence: TGTGCCAGCTCACGATCTCCTAAGGAGACCCAGTGCTTC. It encodes CASSRSPKETQCF. The full variable domain, with the rest looked up from reference TRBV18 and TRBJ2-5, is NAGVMQNPRHLVRRRGQEARLRCSPMKGHSHVYWYRQLPEEGLKFMVYLQKENIIDESGMPKERFSAEFPKEGPSILRIQQVVRGDSAAYFCASSRSPKETQCFGPGTRLLVL.

This clonotype has just a few counts. The rearrangement uses TRBV15 and TRBJ2-2; D ambiguous. This CDR3 has 15 residues. Between the trimmed V and J ends, which lost 0 bases and 1 base, there was a span of 6 bases. The V gene's germline CDR1 is LNHNV and CDR2 YYDKDF (reference sequence). This chain's CDR3 is CATSRDEMNTGELFF. CDR3 coding DNA: TGTGCCACCAGCAGAGATGAGATGAACACCGGGGAGCTGTTTTTT.

There are a few counts of this clonotype. The chain joins TRBV18 to TRBJ1-1, with D possibly being TRBD1 (6 bases). Per the germline V gene, CDR1 is KGHSH and CDR2 is LQKENI. The V gene lost 0 bases and the J gene lost 4 bases, with 15 bases spanning the gap. The CDR3 runs 16 residues. The chain's CDR3 is CASSPPRTATSTEAFF. CDR3 nucleotide sequence: TGTGCCAGCTCACCACCCAGGACAGCCACGAGCACTGAAGCTTTCTTT.

This clonotype was seen at least ten times. The chain carries TRBV7-8 and TRBJ1-5, with no clear D. Germline loops: CDR1 SGHVS, CDR2 FQNEAQ. V lost 1 base, J lost 3 bases, and 16 bases lay in between. The length of the CDR3 is 17 residues. This CDR3 is CASSLDPSGRFNQPQHF. The CDR3 region has the DNA TGTGCCAGCAGCTTAGACCCCTCTGGCAGGTTCAATCAGCCCCAGCATTTT.

This clonotype has at least ten counts. The chain couples TRBV7-2 to TRBJ1-5; D ambiguous. The CDR3 covers 17 residues. Trimming shortened V by 1 base and J by 1 base, and 14 bases separated the two germline ends. In germline, CDR1 is SGHTA, CDR2 FQGNSA. Here the CDR3 reads CASSLGYIPRSNQPQHF. The CDR3 DNA follows: TGTGCCAGCAGCTTAGGGTATATACCTAGGAGCAATCAGCCCCAGCATTTT. Filled out from reference TRBV7-2 and TRBJ1-5, the complete variable domain reads GAGVSQSPSNKVTEKGKDVELRCDPISGHTALYWYRQSLGQGLEFLIYFQGNSAPDKSGLPSDRFSAERTGGSVSTLTIQRTQQEDSAVYLCASSLGYIPRSNQPQHFGDGTRLSIL.

This chain links TRBV20-1 with TRBJ2-7; weak D call: TRBD1 (5 bases). V was trimmed by 3 bases and J by 3 bases, leaving 12 bases between them. In germline, CDR1 is DFQATT, CDR2 SNEGSKA (reference sequence). The CDR3 runs to 13 residues. The DNA of the CDR3 is TGCAGTGCTAGCGGGCCGACAGACTACGAGCAGTACTTC. It codes for CSASGPTDYEQYF.

This clonotype was seen many times. The chain employs TRBV3-1 and TRBJ2-1; D gene uncertain. Germline V gene data show CDR1 as LGHDT and CDR2 as YNNKEL (reference sequence). This CDR3 is built from 16 residues. The V and J ends lost 1 base and 6 bases respectively, with 16 bases between them. The CDR3 coding sequence is TGTGCCAGCAGCCAAGTCTACCTAGTGCCTCCCAATGAGCAGTTCTTC. Translating it yields CASSQVYLVPPNEQFF.

This clonotype has ten or more counts. The chain links TRBV7-2 to TRBJ2-1; 9 nucleotides agree with TRBD2. The germline V gene encodes CDR1 SGHTA and CDR2 FQGNSA. The CDR3 is 16 residues long. After removal of 7 bases from V and 8 bases from J, the junction contained 15 bases not matched to a gene. In DNA, the CDR3 is TGTGCCAGCACCCGCGATGCGGGGCTAGCGGGGTATGAGCAGTTCTTC. This encodes CASTRDAGLAGYEQFF.

This clonotype was observed at least ten times. The rearrangement links TRBV7-2 to TRBJ2-1, with D unclear. The CDR3 sequence is 12 residues long. Trimming took off 5 bases at V and 8 bases at J, with 10 bases between the two ends. Germline-derived CDR1 and CDR2 are SGHTA and FQGNSA. This CDR3 is CASSRYGHEQFF. DNA for the CDR3: TGTGCCAGCAGCCGGTATGGGCATGAGCAGTTCTTC.